This T cell receptor (beta chain) is from a study of T cell repertoires in cytomegalovirus infection. TCRdb re-called the reads with MiXCR, one entry per CDR3 protein. The sample lists approximately 190,000 distinct CDR3 sequences, about a tenth occurring once. The germline CDR1 and CDR2 sequences are MNHNS and SASEGT. The CDR3 sequence is 14 residues long. Trimming left V 6 bases short and J 8 bases short, with 16 bases between. This clonotype was counted ten times or more. This chain joins TRBV6-1 and TRBJ1-4; D perhaps matches TRBD1 (6 bases). This receptor was taken from a human donor in good health (CMV status not recorded). Some clones in this sample may be carry-over from other donors' samples. The sample comprised PBMCs. For the CDR3, the DNA is TGTGCCAGCAGCAGACAGGAATCGAGGGAAAAACTGTTTTTT. Protein product: CASSRQESREKLFF.